The 10 T cell receptor beta chains in this list originate from one sample, sequenced in a study of neoadjuvant anti-PD-1 for oral cavity cancer. Some clones are missing from TCRdb's copy, which holds only in-frame ones; the method was immunoSEQ multiplex PCR. The data contain several thousand clones, roughly three quarters of them singletons. The sample here was PBMCs, taken before nivolumab (anti-PD-1) treatment. Source of these receptors: a person aged 35-79 years with oral cavity squamous cell carcinoma.

This clone was seen a few times. J is TRBJ2-7 and V is TRBV2; D might be TRBD1 (6 bases). Trimming pared 4 bases from V and 1 base from J, leaving 8 bases between. This CDR3 is built from 13 residues. Germline CDR1 and CDR2: SNHLY and FYNNEI. The CDR3 loop reads CASSAGQSYEQYF. CDR3 bases: TGTGCCAGCAGTGCCGGACAGTCCTACGAGCAGTACTTC.

This rearrangement joins TRBV28 to TRBJ1-2; perhaps TRBD1 as D (6 bases). V was cut by 6 bases and J by 0 bases, with 17 bases left in between. The CDR3 has 16 residues. The germline V gene has CDR1 MDHEN and CDR2 SYDVKM. CDR3 DNA: TGTGCCAGCAGCTCGGGCAGGGAGGGGGCTAACTATGGCTACACCTTC. This translates into CASSSGREGANYGYTF.

V gene TRBV19 combines with J gene TRBJ1-1; D possibly corresponds to TRBD1 (6 bases). CDR3 length: 13 amino acids. V was shortened by 6 bases and J by 1 base, with 9 bases between the two germline ends. The germline V gene has CDR1 LNHDA and CDR2 SQIVND (reference sequence). This CDR3 reads CASSTTGNTEAFF. The CDR3 DNA reads as TGTGCCAGTAGCACGACAGGGAACACTGAAGCTTTCTTT.

The CDR3 nucleotides read TGTGCCAGCAGTGACACCGTTAACTATGGCTACACCTTC. Translating gives CASSDTVNYGYTF. The chain uses TRBV28 and TRBJ1-2; D is ambiguous. Germline V gene data show CDR1 as MDHEN and CDR2 as SYDVKM. The CDR3 covers 13 residues. Trimming removed 5 bases from V and 1 base from J, with 8 bases in between.

The chain joins TRBV6-5 to TRBJ1-1; D is unresolved. The CDR3 extends over 14 amino acids. V was pared by 6 bases and J by 6 bases, with 17 bases between. The germline V gene has CDR1 MNHEY and CDR2 SVGAGI. CDR3 coding DNA: TGTGCCAGCAGGTATCAAGGACGAGGACCTGAAGCTTTCTTT. Protein sequence: CASRYQGRGPEAFF.

The chain has TRBV6-1 and TRBJ2-1, with D perhaps TRBD1 or TRBD2 (5 bases each). The germline gives CDR1 MNHNS, CDR2 SASEGT. This CDR3 comprises 14 residues. V lost 3 bases and J 10 bases, leaving 16 bases between the germline ends. The DNA for the CDR3 is TGTGCCAGCAGTGAGGGACGGTGGATCTTGGAGCAGTTCTTC. It encodes CASSEGRWILEQFF.

J is TRBJ1-2 and V is TRBV27, with D hard to call. The CDR3 is 14 amino acids. From germline, CDR1 is MNHEY and CDR2 SMNVEV (reference sequence). Trimming removed 0 bases from V and 4 bases from J, with 9 bases in between. This CDR3 reads CASSLSSGFYGYTF. The CDR3 region has the DNA TGTGCCAGCAGTTTATCTTCGGGTTTCTATGGCTACACCTTC.

The chain carries TRBV5-1 and TRBJ2-7; 11 nucleotides line up with TRBD1. This CDR3 spans 16 amino acids. Trimming took 2 bases from V and 6 from J; bases not matched to a gene: 10. The germline gives CDR1 SGHRS, CDR2 YFSETQ. CDR3 sequence: CASSFNSGTGGGEQYF. The CDR3, as DNA: TGCGCCAGCAGCTTTAACTCCGGGACAGGGGGAGGCGAGCAGTACTTC. Using reference TRBV5-1 and TRBJ2-7 for the parts outside the CDR3, the full variable domain is KAGVTQTPRYLIKTRGQQVTLSCSPISGHRSVSWYQQTPGQGLQFLFEYFSETQRNKGNFPGRFSGRQFSNSRSEMNVSTLELGDSALYLCASSFNSGTGGGEQYFGPGTRLTVT.

V usage is TRBV5-1 and J usage is TRBJ2-3; the match to TRBD2 covers 9 bases. CDR3 length: 16 amino acids. V gave up 0 bases and J gave up 3 bases; unmatched junction bases: 5. Germline V lookup: CDR1 SGHRS, CDR2 YFSETQ. For the CDR3, the DNA is TGCGCCAGCAGCTTGGCCGCGACTAGCGGAACAGATACGCAGTATTTT. It is translated as CASSLAATSGTDTQYF.

In its sample, this clone was seen a few times. This rearrangement joins TRBV29-1 to TRBJ1-2; D is uncertain. Looked up from germline, CDR1 is SQVTM and CDR2 is ANQGSEA. The CDR3 length is 13 residues. V lost 4 bases and J 6 bases, leaving 15 bases between the germline ends. The CDR3 coding sequence is TGCAGCGTTGCAGGAGGGAGGCCCGATGGCTACACCTTC. Translated, it gives CSVAGGRPDGYTF.